Here is one TCR beta chain with its context. This sample was taken from a study of blood T cell repertoires in COVID-19. Study-level information: Both acute and convalescent COVID-19 samples were obtained from the United States, Italy and Spain. The cDNA or gDNA used as material had been derived from T cells, B-cell-depleted T cells, or PBMCs.

In the original workflow: Amplification of reference gene primers provided the estimated nucleated cell counts. Repertoires were generated with immunoSEQ multiplex PCR, while TCRdb's copy carries only in-frame clones and drops some. That table supplies the V and J calls and clone size; D and trimming were determined from the DNA. The sample holds about 91,000 clones, roughly 79% seen once. The receptor was isolated from a woman older than 75 with acute or convalescent COVID-19. Sequenced sample: peripheral blood.

CDR3 residues: CASSGQGMKGFF. The CDR3 DNA sequence: TGTGCCAGCAGTGGGCAGGGTATGAAAGGGTTCTTC. The J gene is TRBJ2-1, the V gene TRBV5-6, with D possibly matching TRBD1 (5 bases). CDR3 length: 12 amino acids. Trimming took off 5 bases at V and 15 bases at J, with 18 bases between the two ends. Germline CDR1 is SGHDT and CDR2 is YYEEEE.